This T cell receptor beta chain appears in the sequencing data of a study of blood T cells in healthy people across ages. A second PCR of about 6 to 12 cycles used a sample-barcoded 5' primer and a J-beta primer mix. Paired-end reads containing CDR3 totaled no fewer than 2.5 million for each sample. TCRdb used MiXCR to reprocess the 5' RACE reads, holding one entry per CDR3 protein. The repertoire consists of over 1.5 million distinct CDR3 sequences, with 49% occurring once and the leading ten covering around 2.1%. A word on this clonotype: Antigen: not known.

Study outcomes and limitations: TCR beta diversity tracked closely with naive T cell percentage.

The receptor was derived from a woman between 40 and 55 years old in good health. Sequenced input: blood.

CDR3 sequence: CASSPEGGNSPLHF. The CDR3 DNA reads TGTGCCAGCAGCCCTGAAGGGGGGAATTCACCCCTCCACTTT. This sequence joins TRBV12-3 or TRBV12-4 and TRBJ1-6; D may be TRBD1 (6 bases). This CDR3 has 14 residues. Trimming removed 6 bases at V and 7 bases at J, with 13 bases between.